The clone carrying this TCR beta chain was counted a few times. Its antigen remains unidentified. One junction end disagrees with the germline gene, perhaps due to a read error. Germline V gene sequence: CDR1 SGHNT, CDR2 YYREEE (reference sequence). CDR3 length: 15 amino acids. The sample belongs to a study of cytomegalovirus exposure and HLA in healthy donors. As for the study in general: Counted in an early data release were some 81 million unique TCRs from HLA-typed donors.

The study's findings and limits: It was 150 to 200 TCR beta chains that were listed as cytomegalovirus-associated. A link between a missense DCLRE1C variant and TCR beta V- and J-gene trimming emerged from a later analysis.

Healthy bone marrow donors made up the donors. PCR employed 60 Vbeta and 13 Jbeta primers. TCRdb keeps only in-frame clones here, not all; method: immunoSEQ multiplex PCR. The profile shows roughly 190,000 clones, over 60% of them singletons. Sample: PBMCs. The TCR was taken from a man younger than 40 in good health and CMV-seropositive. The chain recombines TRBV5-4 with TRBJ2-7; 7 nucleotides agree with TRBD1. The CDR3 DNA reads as TGCGCCAGCACCACGGACAGGCCCCAGGCCCCCGAGCAGTACTTC. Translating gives CASTTDRPQAPEQYF. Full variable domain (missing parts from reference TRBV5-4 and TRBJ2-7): ETGVTQSPTHLIKTRGQQVTLRCSSQSGHNTVSWYQQALGQGPQFIFQYYREEENGRGNFPPRFSGLQFPNYSSELNVNALELDDSALYLCASTTDRPQAPEQYFGPGTRLTVT.